These 3 T cell receptor beta chains came from one sample sequenced in a study of control samples from healthy donors and cancer patients. Profiling relied on immunoSEQ multiplex PCR, and the TCRdb table lists in-frame clones only, not all of them. Counted here are approximately 130,000 clones, around 92% occurring once; the ten biggest clones make up less than 40%. Sequenced input: blood. These TCRs come from a middle-aged man in good health.

J is TRBJ2-5 and V is TRBV7-9, with D hard to call. Germline-derived CDR1 and CDR2 are SEHNR and FQNEAQ (reference sequence). Trimming pared 9 bases from V and 3 bases from J, leaving 5 bases between. The CDR3 runs 10 residues. For the CDR3, the DNA is TGTGCCAGTAGTGAAGAGACCCAGTACTTC. Amino acids: CASSEETQYF.

This clone has a single count. V usage is TRBV10-3 and J usage is TRBJ1-2, with D possibly matching TRBD1 (6 bases). The CDR3 length is 12 residues. Trimming shortened V by 4 bases and J by 8 bases, and 11 bases separated the two germline ends. Germline V gene sequence: CDR1 ENHRY, CDR2 SYGVKD. CDR3: CAISGGGDGYTF. For the CDR3, the DNA is TGTGCCATCAGTGGGGGGGGCGACGGCTACACCTTC.

The chain employs TRBV4-2 and TRBJ2-3, with D unresolved. With 4 bases removed from V and 5 bases from J, the gap between germline ends came to 4 bases. The CDR3 consists of 11 residues. Per the germline V gene, CDR1 is LGHNA and CDR2 is YNFKEQ. Here the CDR3 DNA reads TGTGCCAGCAGCCCGGGAGATACGCAGTATTTT. This codes for CASSPGDTQYF.